This TCR beta chain was sequenced in a study of T cells in localized non-small cell lung cancer (dated by TCRdb to the early 2020s). At the level of the whole study: The study examined T cell repertoires in 200 to 300 patients with early-stage NSCLC and compared tumors with uninvolved tumor-adjacent lungs. All 240 or so NSCLC patients in the cohort were treatment-naive and had localized lung tumors that were resected. The mean age of the NSCLC patients was roughly 70 years, with about 130 men and 85 to 110 women. Points the paper makes about the study in general: Because multi-region sequencing of the tumors was not done, intratumor heterogeneity could not be ruled out. Since the design was exploratory, TCR variables were selected using unadjusted p-values with no false-discovery rate correction. Of the top 100 tumor clones, a median of roughly 56 were detected in paired uninvolved adjacent lung; roughly 26 were also among that lung's top 100. Uninvolved tumor-adjacent lung showed the highest T cell clonality, higher than tumor, which suggests more focused antigenic responses in the adjacent lung. Higher blood T cell density associated with longer overall survival, while higher adjacent-lung clonality associated with shorter survival.

For this clone: Its recognized antigen is unknown. There are no base qualities to consult, and no much larger clone falls within one base.

At diagnosis, tumor, uninvolved tumor-adjacent lung and peripheral blood were collected and then preserved as a mix of FFPE and fresh-frozen material. For TCR repertoire profiling, the blood samples were analyzed as peripheral blood mononuclear cells. TCR beta CDR3 regions were sequenced from DNA using the immunoSEQ Assay. The study's own analysis went as follows. To compute T cell density, TCR beta template counts were normalized to usable DNA, which was estimated by amplifying housekeeping genes. The preseqR package was used to estimate richness by extrapolating to 400,000 templates for PBMC samples and to 120,000 templates for tissue samples. Clonality was defined by subtracting Pielou's evenness from one. Tissue-enriched TCRs were identified by differential abundance testing using productive amino-acid clonotypes, minimum total count 5 and alpha 0.1. Repertoire overlap between compartments was quantified with the Jaccard Index and Morisita Overlap Index. GLIPH grouped TCR beta CDR3s together with public tetramer-defined viral CDR3s, and a viral motif had to include at least three viral sequences and show V-gene enrichment. Not all clones reach the TCRdb copy of this immuneACCESS table, which keeps in-frame sequences only. Checked studies attribute under half of the gap to unresolved V genes and leave the rest unexplained. That table furnishes V, J and clone size, whereas the DNA furnished D and trimming. Across this sample there are tens of thousands of clones, with approximately 83% seen only once. The ten largest make up about 20% of the sample.

This clonotype was obtained from a female donor over 55 with stage II squamous cell lung carcinoma. This sample comprised peripheral blood, obtained before any cancer treatment.

The DNA sequence is as follows: TGTGCCAGCAGCTCCACCAATCCAGGGAGCTCCTATAATTCACCCCTCCACTTT. Its coded protein is CASSSTNPGSSYNSPLHF. The chain is encoded by TRBV5-5 joined to TRBJ1-6; the D segment could be TRBD1, given 5 matching bases. Including the terminal cysteine and phenylalanine, the CDR3 comprises 18 residues. Only CDR3 DNA is held: 54 bases, read in frame from base 1. The V and J ends are trimmed by 3 bases and 0 bases, leaving 16 bases between them. CDR1 and CDR2 were assigned from the germline V gene (reference sequence) as SGHKS and YYEKEE.